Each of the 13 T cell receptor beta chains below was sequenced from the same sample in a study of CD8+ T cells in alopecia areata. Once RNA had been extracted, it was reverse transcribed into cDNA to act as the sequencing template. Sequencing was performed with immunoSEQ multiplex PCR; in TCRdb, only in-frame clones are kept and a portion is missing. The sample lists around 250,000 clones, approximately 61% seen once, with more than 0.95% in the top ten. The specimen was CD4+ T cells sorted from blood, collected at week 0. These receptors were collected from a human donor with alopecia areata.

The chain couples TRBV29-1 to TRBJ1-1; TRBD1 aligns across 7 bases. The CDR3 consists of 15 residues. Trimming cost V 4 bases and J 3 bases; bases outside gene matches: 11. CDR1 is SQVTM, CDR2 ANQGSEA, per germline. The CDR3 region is CSVGWAQGVYTEAFF. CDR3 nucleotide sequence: TGCAGCGTTGGGTGGGCCCAGGGGGTGTACACTGAAGCTTTCTTT.

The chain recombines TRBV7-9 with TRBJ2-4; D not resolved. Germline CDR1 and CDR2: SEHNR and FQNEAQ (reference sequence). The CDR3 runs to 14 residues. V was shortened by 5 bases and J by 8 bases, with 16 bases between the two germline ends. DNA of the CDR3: TGTGCCAGCAGCCCGCAATGGGGTTGGGACATTCAGTACTTC. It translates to CASSPQWGWDIQYF.

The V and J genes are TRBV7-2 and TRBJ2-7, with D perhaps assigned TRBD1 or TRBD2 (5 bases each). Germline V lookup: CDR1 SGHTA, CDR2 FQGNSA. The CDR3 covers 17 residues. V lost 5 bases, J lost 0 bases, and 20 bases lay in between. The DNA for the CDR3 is TGTGCCAGCAGCGTCGGATGGAGCGGACATGCCTCCTACGAGCAGTACTTC. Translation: CASSVGWSGHASYEQYF.

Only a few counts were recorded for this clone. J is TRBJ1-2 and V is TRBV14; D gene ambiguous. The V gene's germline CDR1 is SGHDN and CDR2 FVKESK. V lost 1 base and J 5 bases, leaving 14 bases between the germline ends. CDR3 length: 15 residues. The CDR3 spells CASSQGGSVGYGYTF. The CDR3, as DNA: TGTGCCAGCAGCCAAGGAGGGAGTGTCGGGTATGGCTACACCTTC.

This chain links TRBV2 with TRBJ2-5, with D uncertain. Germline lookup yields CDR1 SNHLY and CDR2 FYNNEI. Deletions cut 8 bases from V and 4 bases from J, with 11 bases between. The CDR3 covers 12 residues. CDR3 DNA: TGTGCCAGCCAGGATCCCGCAGAGACCCAGTACTTC. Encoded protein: CASQDPAETQYF. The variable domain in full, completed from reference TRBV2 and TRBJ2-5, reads EPEVTQTPSHQVTQMGQEVILRCVPISNHLYFYWYRQILGQKVEFLVSFYNNEISEKSEIFDDQFSVERPDGSNFTLKIRSTKLEDSAMYFCASQDPAETQYFGPGTRLLVL.

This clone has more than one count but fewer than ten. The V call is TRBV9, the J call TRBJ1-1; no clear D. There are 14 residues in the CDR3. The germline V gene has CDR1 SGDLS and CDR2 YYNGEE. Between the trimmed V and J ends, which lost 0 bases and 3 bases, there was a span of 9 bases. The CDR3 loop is CASSVGVGDTEAFF. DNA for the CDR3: TGTGCCAGCAGCGTAGGGGTCGGGGACACTGAAGCTTTCTTT.

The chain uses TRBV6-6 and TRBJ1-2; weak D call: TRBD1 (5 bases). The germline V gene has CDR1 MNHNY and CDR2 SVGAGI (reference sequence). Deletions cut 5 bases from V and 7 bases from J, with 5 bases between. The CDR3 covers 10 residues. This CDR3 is CASSQGGYTF. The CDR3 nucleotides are TGTGCCAGCAGTCAGGGTGGCTACACCTTC.

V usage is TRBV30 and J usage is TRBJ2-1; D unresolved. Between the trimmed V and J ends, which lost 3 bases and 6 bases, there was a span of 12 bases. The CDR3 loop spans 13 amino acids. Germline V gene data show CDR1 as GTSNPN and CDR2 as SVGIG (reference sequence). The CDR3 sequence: CAWSGRRSNEQFF. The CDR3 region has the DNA TGTGCCTGGAGCGGGCGACGGAGCAATGAGCAGTTCTTC.

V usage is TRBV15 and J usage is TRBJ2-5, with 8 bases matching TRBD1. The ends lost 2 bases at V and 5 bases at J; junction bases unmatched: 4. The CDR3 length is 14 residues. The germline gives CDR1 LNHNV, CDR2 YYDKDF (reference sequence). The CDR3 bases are TGTGCCACCAGCAGACAGGGGGCTGGGGAGACCCAGTACTTC. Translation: CATSRQGAGETQYF.

The chain's CDR3 is CASSQRDRYNSPLHF. Written as DNA, the CDR3 is TGCGCCAGCAGCCAACGAGACAGGTATAATTCACCCCTCCACTTT. V is TRBV4-1 and J is TRBJ1-6, with D possibly TRBD1 on 6 matching bases. V was cut by 2 bases and J by 4 bases, with 9 bases left in between. Germline lookup yields CDR1 MGHRA and CDR2 YSYEKL. There are 15 residues in the CDR3.

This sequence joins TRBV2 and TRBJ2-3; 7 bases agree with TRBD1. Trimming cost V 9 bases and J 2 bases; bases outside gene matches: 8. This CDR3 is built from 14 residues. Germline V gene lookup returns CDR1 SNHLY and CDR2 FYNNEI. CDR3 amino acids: CASEMGQYTDTQYF. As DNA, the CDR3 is TGTGCCAGTGAAATGGGACAGTACACAGATACGCAGTATTTT. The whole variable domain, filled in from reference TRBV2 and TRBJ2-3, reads EPEVTQTPSHQVTQMGQEVILRCVPISNHLYFYWYRQILGQKVEFLVSFYNNEISEKSEIFDDQFSVERPDGSNFTLKIRSTKLEDSAMYFCASEMGQYTDTQYFGPGTRLTVL.

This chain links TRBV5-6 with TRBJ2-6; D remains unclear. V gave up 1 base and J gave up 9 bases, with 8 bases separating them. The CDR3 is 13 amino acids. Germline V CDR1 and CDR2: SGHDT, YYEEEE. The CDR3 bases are TGTGCCAGCAGCTTGCCGGGCCTCAACGTCCTGACTTTC. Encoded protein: CASSLPGLNVLTF.

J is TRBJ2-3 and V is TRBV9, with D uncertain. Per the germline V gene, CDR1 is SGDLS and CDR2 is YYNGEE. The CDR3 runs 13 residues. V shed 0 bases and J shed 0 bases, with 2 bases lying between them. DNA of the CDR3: TGTGCCAGCAGCGTAGCTAGCACAGATACGCAGTATTTT. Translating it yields CASSVASTDTQYF. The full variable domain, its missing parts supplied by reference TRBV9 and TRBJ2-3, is DSGVTQTPKHLITATGQRVTLRCSPRSGDLSVYWYQQSLDQGLQFLIQYYNGEERAKGNILERFSAQQFPDLHSELNLSSLELGDSALYFCASSVASTDTQYFGPGTRLTVL.